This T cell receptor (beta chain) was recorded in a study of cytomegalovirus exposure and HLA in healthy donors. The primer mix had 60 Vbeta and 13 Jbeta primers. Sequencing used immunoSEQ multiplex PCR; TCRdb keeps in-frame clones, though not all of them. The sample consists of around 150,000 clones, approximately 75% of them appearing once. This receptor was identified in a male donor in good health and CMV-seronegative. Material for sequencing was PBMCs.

CDR3 sequence (DNA): TGTGCCAGCAGTTTCGACAGGGGCTCTGGAAACACCATATATTTT. Translated: CASSFDRGSGNTIYF. The chain has TRBV6-5 and TRBJ1-3, with 8 bases lining up with TRBD1. V gave up 4 bases and J gave up 0 bases; unmatched junction bases: 2. The germline V gene has CDR1 MNHEY and CDR2 SVGAGI. CDR3 length: 15 residues.